Listed below are T cell receptor beta chains from one sample, sequenced in a study of blood T cell repertoires in COVID-19. Profiled with immunoSEQ multiplex PCR; TCRdb holds only in-frame clones, not every one. In the table there are under 300,000 clones, approximately 91% of which are singletons. Sequencing was done on a sample of PBMCs or T cells enriched from blood (not recorded which). These receptors originate from a human donor in a cohort exposed to, infected with or recovered from COVID-19 (not recorded which). The donor label of this sample is uncertain. Each CDR3 is given with its conserved first and last residue.

TRBJ1-1 | TRBV14 | CASSLSLNTEAFF
TRBJ2-5 | TRBV20-1 | CSASSPSLYQETQYF
TRBJ2-3 | TRBV4-2 | CASSPQGTSGGGSTDTQYF
TRBJ1-2 | TRBV19 | CASSSWTGGDYYGYTF
TRBJ1-4 | TRBV4-2 | CASSQESGTNEKLFF
TRBJ1-2 | TRBV6-1 | CASSEARRGYGYTF
TRBJ1-2 | TRBV5-4 | CASSFSQGNYGYTF
TRBJ1-4 | TRBV4-2 | CASSQDGEQGIHEKLFF
TRBJ1-2 | TRBV5-1 | CASSPGDRESGYTF
TRBJ1-2 | TRBV2 | CASSRIGQNPGKYYGYTF
TRBJ2-4 | TRBV20-1 | CSASSVTDRNIQYF
TRBJ1-6 | TRBV7-8 | CASSFGRDSSYNSPLHF
TRBJ1-1 | TRBV30 | CAWSVMGGEAFF
TRBJ2-2 | TRBV24-1 | CATSDLSTGGGDTGELFF
TRBJ2-1 | TRBV20-1 | CSASPTRTTTYNEQFF
TRBJ1-2 | TRBV30 | CAWSVGRVDGYTF
TRBJ1-5 | TRBV2 | CASSRQNSNQPQHF
TRBJ2-1 | TRBV19 | CASSPTGVVNEQFF
TRBJ1-1 | TRBV7-9 | CASSFGPNTEAFF
TRBJ2-3 | TRBV7-2 | CASTPGTARRTDTQYF
TRBJ1-1 | TRBV30 | CAWSVRGNTEAFF
TRBJ1-1 | TRBV18 | CASSPKQGALSRYTEAFF
TRBJ1-2 | TRBV7-2 | CASSDRGPSYGYTF
TRBJ1-1 | TRBV2 | CATGLGQRAFF
TRBJ1-5 | TRBV19 | CASSWQGENQPQHF
TRBJ1-2 | TRBV25-1 | CASSGTLASYGYTF
TRBJ2-3 | TRBV14 | CASSQDNAGEGDTQYF
TRBJ1-1 | TRBV14 | CASSLRGNTEAFF
TRBJ1-2 | TRBV19 | CASTPGNGYTF
TRBJ1-1 | TRBV7-9 | CASSLGHSGRAQSTEAFF
TRBJ1-6 | TRBV18 | CASSPIDSSTSYNSPLHF
TRBJ2-1 | TRBV27 | CASAMRGGNEQFF
TRBJ1-6 | TRBV5-5 | CASSLWTGADSPLHF
TRBJ2-2 | TRBV7-2 | CASSRPAGSGDTGELFF
TRBJ1-2 | TRBV2 | CASKEAPTGTGGYTF
TRBJ2-6 | TRBV5-1 | CASSFTGPGANVLTF
TRBJ1-1 | TRBV19 | CASSRTGRMNTEAFF
TRBJ2-2 | TRBV11-2 | CASSSRTGTTGELFF
TRBJ2-1 | TRBV6-6 | CASSLTSGGASSYNEQFF
TRBJ1-4 | TRBV9 | CASSPHTLGGPNEKLFF
TRBJ1-1 | TRBV30 | CAWSTPVLNTEAFF
TRBJ2-7 | TRBV12-5 | CASGLVELPGTASYEQYF
TRBJ2-1 | TRBV5-1 | CASSFKGGYNEQFF
TRBJ2-7 | TRBV6-5 | CASRDRVIGYYEQYF
TRBJ2-3 | TRBV18 | CASSPTGGATDTQYF
TRBJ1-2 | TRBV5-6 | CASSLAVDRGEGYTF
TRBJ1-1 | TRBV29-1 | CSGGDRGATEAFF
TRBJ2-3 | TRBV5-6 | CASSLGGTGLADTQYF
TRBJ1-5 | TRBV6-5 | CASRSDSRSNQPQHF
TRBJ2-4 | TRBV18 | CAAGEGNIQYF
TRBJ2-3 | TRBV7-2 | CASSLNPASRWGDTQYF
TRBJ1-5 | TRBV6-2/TRBV6-3 | CASSNTPAPTGRRQPQHF
TRBJ1-4 | TRBV19 | CASSMMGQTNEKLFF
TRBJ2-4 | TRBV18 | CASSPLGAPPPRQGAPKNIQYF
TRBJ2-5 | TRBV5-1 | CASSFGGAHEETQYF